This T cell receptor beta chain was documented in a study of T-cell reconstitution after alpha-beta-depleted transplantation in children. Points from the study as a whole: Reportedly, only several hundred clones from non-depleted graft cells drove alpha-beta T-cell counts at about two months. Most T-cell counts and diversity one year after the transplant came from T cells that were newly produced. The origin of high day-60 TCRbeta diversity in some patients lay in surviving recipient T cells and thymic progenitors.

The CDR3 sequence is 18 residues long. The V gene's germline CDR1 is DFQATT and CDR2 SNEGSKA (reference sequence). V dropped 1 base and J dropped 7 bases, with 23 bases sitting between them. Unique molecular identifiers were built into the TCRbeta library. Each CDR3 protein is one row after TCRdb ran MiXCR on the PCR reads. The profile shows hundreds of thousands of distinct CDR3 sequences, roughly 8.2% of them singletons. This clonotype was seen more than once but under ten times. Its target is not known. The material was peripheral blood, obtained 360 days after TCRalphabeta/CD19-depleted stem cell transplant. This chain joins TRBV20-1 and TRBJ1-6; weak D call: TRBD1 (5 bases). The sequence came from a female patient aged 2-9 years who had a stem cell transplant for Fanconi anemia, so the T cells may come from the graft donor. CDR3 sequence (DNA): TGCAGTGCTAGAGGGGTTTTGGCAGGGTTGATTAGGAATTCACCCCTCCACTTT. Protein product: CSARGVLAGLIRNSPLHF.